This TCR beta chain was recorded in a study of T cell responses to AZD1222 COVID-19 vaccine. Study-wide findings and caveats: Donors, mostly white British, included more females; clonal diversity was possibly underestimated.

TCRdb's table, derived via immunoSEQ multiplex PCR, lists solely in-frame clones and lacks some. Counted here are some 100,000 clones, around nine tenths occurring once; the ten biggest clones make up more than 15%. J lost 7 bases, V lost 3 bases, and 14 bases had no gene match. The CDR3 is 16 amino acids. Germline CDR1 is ENHRY and CDR2 is SYGVKD. Remarks on this clone: Antigen unknown.

The sample in question was peripheral blood, obtained on day 0 of AZD1222 vaccination. This rearrangement joins TRBV10-3 to TRBJ1-2; TRBD1 agrees at 7 bases. The origin of this receptor is an adult in good health. The DNA for the CDR3 is TGTGCCATCAGTGATTCAGGCCAGGGGGGTACCCTTGGCTACACCTTC. Amino acids: CAISDSGQGGTLGYTF.